What follows are 30 T cell receptor beta chains derived from one specimen sequenced in a study of T cells after yellow fever vaccination. TCRdb ran MiXCR on the 5' RACE reads and lists one entry per CDR3 protein. The table includes about 310,000 distinct CDR3 sequences, 3% to 4.5% detected once. Sequenced here: PBMCs, sampled on the day of the yellow fever booster vaccination. Every receptor here comes from a man younger than 30 who received the YFV17D yellow fever vaccine.

The chain employs TRBV19 and TRBJ1-1, with a weak D call TRBD1 (5 bases). The V and J ends lost 5 bases and 5 bases respectively, with 12 bases between them. The germline V gene has CDR1 LNHDA and CDR2 SQIVND (reference sequence). The CDR3 has 13 amino acids. CDR3 amino acids: CASSSAGRTEAFF. The CDR3 coding sequence is TGTGCCAGTAGTTCAGCAGGGAGGACTGAAGCTTTCTTT.

This clonotype was detected many times. This sequence joins TRBV9 and TRBJ1-3; D not resolved. Germline V gene data show CDR1 as SGDLS and CDR2 as YYNGEE. CDR3 length: 15 amino acids. Trimming took 2 bases from V and 0 from J, leaving 9 bases between them. Here the CDR3 reads CASSVEGNSGNTIYF. The CDR3, as DNA: TGTGCCAGCAGCGTGGAAGGGAACTCTGGAAACACCATATATTTT.

This clonotype was seen many times. The chain uses TRBV6-5 and TRBJ2-7, with D unclear. This CDR3 is built from 14 residues. Germline V gene data show CDR1 as MNHEY and CDR2 as SVGAGI. Trimming removed 2 bases from V and 3 bases from J, with 11 bases in between. CDR3 in DNA: TGTGCCAGCAGTTACCTCACAACTCTCTACGAGCAGTACTTC. It translates to CASSYLTTLYEQYF.

This clonotype came up many times. V usage is TRBV12-3 or TRBV12-4 and J usage is TRBJ1-1; the D is unclear. V was pared by 6 bases and J by 4 bases, with 12 bases between. The CDR3 covers 13 residues. The CDR3 loop is CASSRGWGTEAFF. Written as DNA, the CDR3 is TGTGCCAGCAGCCGGGGATGGGGCACTGAAGCTTTCTTT.

This clonotype was observed many times. V usage is TRBV7-6 and J usage is TRBJ2-1; a possible D gene is TRBD2 (5 bases). The V gene lost 4 bases and the J gene lost 3 bases, with 16 bases spanning the gap. CDR3 length: 16 amino acids. The germline CDR1 and CDR2 sequences are SGHVS and FNYEAQ. The CDR3 loop reads CASSSPLTGNYNEQFF. CDR3 nucleotides: TGTGCCAGCAGCTCACCCCTGACGGGGAACTACAATGAGCAGTTCTTC.

This clonotype was seen many times. This chain links TRBV6-2 or TRBV6-3 with TRBJ2-3; D remains ambiguous. The CDR3 totals 14 residues. The V end was cut by 8 bases, the J end by 6 bases, with 18 bases between. The germline CDR1 and CDR2 sequences are MNHEY and SVGEGT. The chain's CDR3 is CASRLDDFLDTQYF. Here the CDR3 DNA reads TGTGCCAGCCGGCTAGATGACTTCTTGGATACGCAGTATTTT.

This clonotype showed up just a few times. This CDR3 reads CAISESGSTEAFF. The CDR3 DNA sequence: TGTGCCATCAGTGAGTCAGGGAGCACTGAAGCTTTCTTT. The gene calls are TRBV10-3 and TRBJ1-1; D is unclear. This CDR3 is 13 amino acids long. The V gene lost 0 bases and the J gene lost 4 bases, with 6 bases spanning the gap. In germline, CDR1 is ENHRY, CDR2 SYGVKD.

This clonotype was seen a few times. V and J are TRBV5-1 and TRBJ1-1; D is undetermined. The CDR3 runs to 13 residues. Germline V CDR1 and CDR2: SGHRS, YFSETQ. V was trimmed by 0 bases and J by 7 bases, leaving 10 bases between them. CDR3 protein: CASSLVGTNEAFF. The CDR3 DNA sequence: TGCGCCAGCAGCTTGGTCGGCACCAATGAAGCTTTCTTT.

This clonotype was seen at least ten times. The chain recombines TRBV29-1 with TRBJ2-7, with 10 bases lining up with TRBD1. CDR1 is SQVTM and CDR2 is ANQGSEA in the germline V gene. The trim removed 1 base at V and 2 bases at J, leaving 2 bases unmatched. The CDR3 is made up of 14 amino acids. The CDR3 DNA reads TGCAGCGTTGAAGTTGGGACAGGGGCCTACGAGCAGTACTTC. It is translated as CSVEVGTGAYEQYF.

V gene TRBV19 combines with J gene TRBJ1-1; no definite D call. Germline lookup yields CDR1 LNHDA and CDR2 SQIVND (reference sequence). The CDR3 has 12 amino acids. The V end was cut by 4 bases, the J end by 4 bases, with 7 bases between. CDR3 sequence (DNA): TGTGCCAGTAGTACCCGGGTCACTGAAGCTTTCTTT. Amino acid sequence: CASSTRVTEAFF.

This clonotype has ten or more counts. The chain uses TRBV5-6 and TRBJ1-1; D is unclear. Germline assignment: CDR1 SGHDT and CDR2 YYEEEE. Deletions cut 0 bases from V and 2 bases from J, with 11 bases between. The CDR3 runs to 15 residues. The CDR3 nucleotides are TGTGCCAGCAGCTTGGGCGGGAGAGGAAACACTGAAGCTTTCTTT. It translates to CASSLGGRGNTEAFF. Supplemented by reference TRBV5-6 and TRBJ1-1, the full variable domain reads DAGVTQSPTHLIKTRGQQVTLRCSPKSGHDTVSWYQQALGQGPQFIFQYYEEEERQRGNFPDRFSGHQFPNYSSELNVNALLLGDSALYLCASSLGGRGNTEAFFGQGTRLTVV.

This chain uses TRBV6-2 or TRBV6-3 with TRBJ2-1; TRBD2 might be the D (6 bases). Trimming stripped 7 bases from V and 8 bases from J, with 18 bases between. Germline loops: CDR1 MNHEY, CDR2 SVGEGT. This CDR3 spans 14 amino acids. CDR3 in amino acids: CASTDYGLSDEQFF. CDR3 coding DNA: TGTGCCAGCACGGACTATGGTCTGTCCGATGAGCAGTTCTTC.

This clonotype was recorded many times. This chain uses TRBV5-1 with TRBJ2-2; D uncertain. The V end lost 0 bases, the J end lost 4 bases, and 16 bases lay between the germline ends. The CDR3 has 17 residues. Germline CDR1 is SGHRS and CDR2 is YFSETQ. CDR3 DNA sequence: TGCGCCAGCAGCTTGGCCGAAGGCAGTCAACCCACCGGGGAGCTGTTTTTT. This translates into CASSLAEGSQPTGELFF.

This chain connects TRBV11-2 to TRBJ1-2, with D hard to call. In germline, CDR1 is SGHAT, CDR2 FQNNGV. The CDR3 is 13 residues long. V lost 5 bases to trimming and J lost 8 bases, with 15 bases between them. Here the CDR3 DNA reads TGTGCCAGCAGCAAGGATCGGGGATTAGGCTACACCTTC. It yields the protein CASSKDRGLGYTF.

This clonotype was seen only a few times. The V gene is TRBV7-8, the J gene TRBJ2-7; D perhaps matches TRBD1 (6 bases). Trimming removed 5 bases at V and 0 bases at J, with 17 bases between. CDR1 SGHVS and CDR2 FQNEAQ come from the germline V gene. The length of the CDR3 is 16 residues. The CDR3 DNA reads as TGTGCCAGCAGCCAGAATACAGGGATCAGCTCCTACGAGCAGTACGTC. Translated, it gives CASSQNTGISSYEQYV.

This clonotype was detected ten times or more. CDR3: CATSDPTSGGFTDTQYF. The CDR3 DNA reads as TGTGCCACCAGTGATCCGACTAGCGGGGGCTTCACAGATACGCAGTATTTT. This chain links TRBV24-1 with TRBJ2-3; TRBD2 agrees at 12 bases. This CDR3 contains 17 residues. Per germline, CDR1 KGHDR and CDR2 SFDVKD. V trimming: 3 bases; J trimming: 2 bases; junction bases outside the gene matches: 5.

The CDR3 region has the DNA TGTGCCGCCGGCGTCTACGAGCAGTACGTC. Its translation: CAAGVYEQYV. The chain joins TRBV6-2 or TRBV6-3 to TRBJ2-7; D remains ambiguous. The length of the CDR3 is 10 residues. The germline V and J ends were trimmed by 11 bases and 3 bases, with 8 bases remaining between them. CDR1 MNHEY and CDR2 SVGEGT come from the germline V gene.

The chain couples TRBV7-2 to TRBJ1-6; TRBD1 matches at 9 bases. The CDR3 is 17 residues long. With 3 bases clipped from V and 1 base from J, the junction kept 4 bases outside the gene matches. CDR1 and CDR2 (germline): SGHTA, FQGNSA. The chain's CDR3 is CASSFADRGSYNSPLHF. In nucleotides, the CDR3 is TGTGCCAGCAGCTTCGCAGACAGGGGGTCCTATAATTCACCCCTCCACTTT.

This clonotype was seen at least ten times. The V and J genes are TRBV4-2 and TRBJ2-3; 8 bases map to TRBD2. The CDR3 is 17 amino acids. The germline gives CDR1 LGHNA, CDR2 YNFKEQ. V dropped 1 base and J dropped 4; count of bases not matched to a gene: 10. The CDR3 DNA is TGTGCCAGCAGCCAAGTCGGAGACGGGGGGGCCGCAGATACGCAGTATTTT. It specifies CASSQVGDGGAADTQYF.

This clonotype was counted ten times or more. The chain links TRBV7-8 to TRBJ1-5; D unresolved. V was trimmed by 0 bases and J by 6 bases, leaving 15 bases between them. The CDR3 covers 16 residues. Germline CDR1 reads SGHVS; CDR2 reads FQNEAQ. The CDR3 loop is CASSLAVGGRSQPQHF. In nucleotides, the CDR3 is TGTGCCAGCAGCTTAGCGGTTGGAGGACGGAGTCAGCCCCAGCATTTT.

This clonotype was picked up a small number of times. The V call is TRBV6-6, the J call TRBJ2-1; D perhaps matches TRBD1 (6 bases). Trimming pared 6 bases from V and 10 bases from J, leaving 25 bases between. Germline V gives CDR1 MNHNY, CDR2 SVGAGI (reference sequence). CDR3 length equals 16 residues. The CDR3 coding sequence is TGTGCCAGCAGCCTCGGGCAGGGGTATTCGTCAGGGGAGCAGTTCTTC. This translates into CASSLGQGYSSGEQFF.

The rearrangement links TRBV4-1 to TRBJ2-7; 8 bases map to TRBD2. This CDR3 is built from 13 residues. CDR1 is MGHRA, CDR2 YSYEKL, per germline. V lost 4 bases to trimming and J lost 10 bases; unmatched junction nucleotides: 9. The DNA for the CDR3 is TGCGCCAGCAGCCCGACCCGGGGGGGGCCTCAGTACTTC. Translation gives CASSPTRGGPQYF.

In this sample, this clonotype turned up a few times. The V gene is TRBV9, the J gene TRBJ2-1; D not certain. V lost 4 bases to trimming and J lost 4 bases, with 15 bases between them. The CDR3 loop spans 15 amino acids. CDR1 is SGDLS, CDR2 YYNGEE, per germline. The DNA for the CDR3 is TGTGCCAGCAGCTCCGATCTCCCCCTTTACAATGAGCAGTTCTTC. Translating it yields CASSSDLPLYNEQFF.

This clonotype appeared many times. V usage is TRBV20-1 and J usage is TRBJ2-2, with 9 bases matching TRBD2. The CDR3 is 14 amino acids. The trim removed 5 bases at V and 4 bases at J, leaving 5 bases unmatched. Germline loops: CDR1 DFQATT, CDR2 SNEGSKA (reference sequence). DNA for the CDR3: TGCAGTGCTTTAGCGGGGGAACGCACCGGGGAGCTGTTTTTT. This encodes CSALAGERTGELFF.

This clonotype showed up many times. The chain links TRBV28 to TRBJ1-1; perhaps TRBD1 as D (6 bases). The CDR3 spans 14 residues. Germline loops: CDR1 MDHEN, CDR2 SYDVKM. V was cut by 1 base and J by 11 bases, with 17 bases left in between. The CDR3 DNA follows: TGTGCCAGCAGTTTATCAGGGGCGAGTTTGTATGCTTTCTTT. Translated: CASSLSGASLYAFF.

The sample holds many counts of this clonotype. The rearrangement links TRBV5-4 to TRBJ1-5, with D maybe TRBD1 (5 bases). Germline loops: CDR1 SGHNT, CDR2 YYREEE (reference sequence). V lost 0 bases to trimming and J lost 3 bases, with 7 bases between them. This CDR3 is built from 14 residues. CDR3 sequence (DNA): TGTGCCAGCAGCTTGGCGGGGCCCAATCAGCCCCAGCATTTT. This gives the protein CASSLAGPNQPQHF.

This chain uses TRBV3-1 with TRBJ2-3; D is ambiguous. Trimming left V 4 bases short and J 3 bases short, with 11 bases between. Germline loops: CDR1 LGHDT, CDR2 YNNKEL (reference sequence). The length of the CDR3 is 14 residues. The CDR3 spells CASSPESLTDTQYF. The DNA for the CDR3 is TGTGCCAGCAGCCCGGAATCCCTGACAGATACGCAGTATTTT.

This clonotype was seen only a few times. The chain combines TRBV6-5 with TRBJ1-6; possible D gene TRBD1, 5 bases. Germline V gene data show CDR1 as MNHEY and CDR2 as SVGAGI. V gave up 2 bases and J gave up 6 bases, with 17 bases separating them. The CDR3 totals 17 residues. Written as DNA, the CDR3 is TGTGCCAGCAGTTACAAAAGGACGTTCGGGGGTAATTCACCCCTCCACTTT. Protein sequence: CASSYKRTFGGNSPLHF.

This clonotype has at least ten counts. As DNA, the CDR3 is TGTGCCAGTAGTATCCGCCCGGGGGGCTCCGCCGAAGCTTTCTTT. It encodes CASSIRPGGSAEAFF. The rearrangement links TRBV19 to TRBJ1-1; D may be TRBD1 (6 bases). CDR1 LNHDA and CDR2 SQIVND come from the germline V gene (reference sequence). This CDR3 has 15 amino acids. Trimming stripped 3 bases from V and 8 bases from J, with 19 bases between.

This clonotype has at least ten counts. This chain joins TRBV12-3 or TRBV12-4 and TRBJ2-5; D uncertain. The CDR3 is 13 residues long. Trimming took 0 bases from V and 9 from J, leaving 11 bases between them. The CDR3 coding sequence is TGTGCCAGCAGTTTAGCAGGTTCGATGGCCCAGTACTTC. Translating gives CASSLAGSMAQYF.